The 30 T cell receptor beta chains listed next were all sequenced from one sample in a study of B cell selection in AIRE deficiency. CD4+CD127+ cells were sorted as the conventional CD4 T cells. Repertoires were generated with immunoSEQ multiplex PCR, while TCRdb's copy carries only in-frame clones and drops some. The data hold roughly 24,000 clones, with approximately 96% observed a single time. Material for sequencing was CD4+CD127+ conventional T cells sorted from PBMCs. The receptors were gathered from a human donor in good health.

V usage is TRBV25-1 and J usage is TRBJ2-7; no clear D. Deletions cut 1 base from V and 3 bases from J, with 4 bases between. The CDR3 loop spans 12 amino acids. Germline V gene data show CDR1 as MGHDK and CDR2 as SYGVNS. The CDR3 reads CASSESDYEQYF. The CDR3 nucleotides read TGTGCCAGCAGTGAATCTGACTACGAGCAGTACTTC.

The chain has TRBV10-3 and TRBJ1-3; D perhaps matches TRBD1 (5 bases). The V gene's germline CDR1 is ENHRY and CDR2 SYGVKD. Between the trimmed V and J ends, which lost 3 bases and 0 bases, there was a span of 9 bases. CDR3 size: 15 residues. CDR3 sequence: CAISDLGVSGNTIYF. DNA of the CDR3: TGTGCCATCAGTGACCTGGGGGTCTCTGGAAACACCATATATTTT.

DNA of the CDR3: TGTGCCAGCAGTAAAGGACAGGGTTACGAGCAGTACTTC. It translates to CASSKGQGYEQYF. The rearrangement links TRBV6-5 to TRBJ2-7; the match to TRBD1 covers 8 bases. Germline V gene sequence: CDR1 MNHEY, CDR2 SVGAGI. V shed 5 bases, J shed 4 bases, and the junction held 4 bases outside the gene matches. The CDR3 length is 13 residues.

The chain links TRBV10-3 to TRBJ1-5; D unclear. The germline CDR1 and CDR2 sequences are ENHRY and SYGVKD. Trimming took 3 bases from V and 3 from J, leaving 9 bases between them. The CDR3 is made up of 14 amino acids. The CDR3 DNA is TGTGCCATCAGTGACCGCGCCAACAATCAGCCCCAGCATTTT. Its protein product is CAISDRANNQPQHF.

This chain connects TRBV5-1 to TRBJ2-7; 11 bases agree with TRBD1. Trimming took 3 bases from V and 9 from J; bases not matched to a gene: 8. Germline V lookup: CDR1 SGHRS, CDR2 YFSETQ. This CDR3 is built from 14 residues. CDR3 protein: CASSSGTGGTGQYF. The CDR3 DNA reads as TGCGCCAGCAGCTCCGGGACAGGGGGGACGGGGCAGTACTTC. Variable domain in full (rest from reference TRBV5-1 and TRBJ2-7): KAGVTQTPRYLIKTRGQQVTLSCSPISGHRSVSWYQQTPGQGLQFLFEYFSETQRNKGNFPGRFSGRQFSNSRSEMNVSTLELGDSALYLCASSSGTGGTGQYFGPGTRLTVT.

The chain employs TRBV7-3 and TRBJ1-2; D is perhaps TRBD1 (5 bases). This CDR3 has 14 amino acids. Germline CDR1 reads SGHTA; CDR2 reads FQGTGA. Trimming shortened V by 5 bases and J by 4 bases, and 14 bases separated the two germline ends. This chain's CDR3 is CASSPGPDFYGYTF. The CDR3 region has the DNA TGTGCCAGCAGCCCGGGGCCAGACTTCTATGGCTACACCTTC. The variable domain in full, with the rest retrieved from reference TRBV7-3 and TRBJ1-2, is GAGVSQTPSNKVTEKGKYVELRCDPISGHTALYWYRQSLGQGPEFLIYFQGTGAADDSGLPNDRFFAVRPEGSVSTLKIQRTERGDSAVYLCASSPGPDFYGYTFGSGTRLTVV.

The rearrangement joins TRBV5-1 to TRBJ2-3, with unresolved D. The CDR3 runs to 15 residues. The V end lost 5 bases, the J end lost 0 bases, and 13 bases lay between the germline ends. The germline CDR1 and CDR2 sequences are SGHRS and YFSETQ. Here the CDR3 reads CASSHIGKSTDTQYF. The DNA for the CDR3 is TGCGCCAGCAGTCATATAGGGAAGAGCACAGATACGCAGTATTTT.

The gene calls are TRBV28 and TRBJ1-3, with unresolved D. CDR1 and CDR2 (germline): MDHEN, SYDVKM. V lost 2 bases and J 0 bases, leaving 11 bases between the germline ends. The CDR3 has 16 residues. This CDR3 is CASSLSVTDSGNTIYF. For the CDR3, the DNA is TGTGCCAGCAGTTTAAGCGTGACCGACTCTGGAAACACCATATATTTT.

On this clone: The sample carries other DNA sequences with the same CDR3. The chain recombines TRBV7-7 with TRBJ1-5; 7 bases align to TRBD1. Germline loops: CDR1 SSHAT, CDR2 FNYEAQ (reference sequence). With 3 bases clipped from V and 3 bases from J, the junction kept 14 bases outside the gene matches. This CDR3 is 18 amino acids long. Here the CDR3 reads CASSLSSRRGVDNQPQHF. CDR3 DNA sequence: TGTGCCAGCAGCTTGTCATCGCGCAGGGGGGTTGACAATCAGCCCCAGCATTTT.

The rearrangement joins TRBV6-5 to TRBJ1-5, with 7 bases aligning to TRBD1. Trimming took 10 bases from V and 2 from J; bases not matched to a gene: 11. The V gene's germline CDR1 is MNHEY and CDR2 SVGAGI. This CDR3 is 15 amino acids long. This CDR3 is CATSQDRVGNQPQHF. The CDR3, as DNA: TGTGCCACTAGCCAAGACAGGGTCGGCAATCAGCCCCAGCATTTT.

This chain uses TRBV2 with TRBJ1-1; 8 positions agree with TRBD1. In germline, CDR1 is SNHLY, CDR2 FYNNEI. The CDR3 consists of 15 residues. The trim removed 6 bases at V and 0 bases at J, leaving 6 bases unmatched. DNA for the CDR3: TGTGCCAGCAGCCCCTTGACAGGGGTGAACACTGAAGCTTTCTTT. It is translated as CASSPLTGVNTEAFF. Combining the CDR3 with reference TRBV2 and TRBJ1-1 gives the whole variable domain EPEVTQTPSHQVTQMGQEVILRCVPISNHLYFYWYRQILGQKVEFLVSFYNNEISEKSEIFDDQFSVERPDGSNFTLKIRSTKLEDSAMYFCASSPLTGVNTEAFFGQGTRLTVV.

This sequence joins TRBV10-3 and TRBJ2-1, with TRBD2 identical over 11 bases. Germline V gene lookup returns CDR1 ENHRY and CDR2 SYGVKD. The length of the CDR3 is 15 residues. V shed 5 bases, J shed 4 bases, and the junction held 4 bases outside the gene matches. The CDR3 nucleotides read TGTGCCATCAGTATACTAGCGGGGGCTTACAATGAGCAGTTCTTC. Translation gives CAISILAGAYNEQFF.

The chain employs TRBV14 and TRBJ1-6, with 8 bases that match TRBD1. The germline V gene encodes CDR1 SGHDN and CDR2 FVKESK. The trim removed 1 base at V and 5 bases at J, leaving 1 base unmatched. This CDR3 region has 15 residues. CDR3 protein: CASSQVDRDNSPLHF. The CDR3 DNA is TGTGCCAGCAGCCAAGTGGACAGGGATAATTCACCCCTCCACTTT.

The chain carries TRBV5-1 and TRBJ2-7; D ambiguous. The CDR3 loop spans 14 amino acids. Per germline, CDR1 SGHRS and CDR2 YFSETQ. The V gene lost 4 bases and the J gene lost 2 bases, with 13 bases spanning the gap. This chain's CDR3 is CASSTPGPTYEQYF. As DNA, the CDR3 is TGCGCCAGCAGCACGCCAGGACCAACCTACGAGCAGTACTTC.

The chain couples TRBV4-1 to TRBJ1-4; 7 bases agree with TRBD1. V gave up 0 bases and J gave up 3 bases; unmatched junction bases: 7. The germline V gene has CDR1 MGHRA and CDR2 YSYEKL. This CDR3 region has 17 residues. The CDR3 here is CASSQERGQGANEKLFF. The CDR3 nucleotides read TGCGCCAGCAGCCAAGAGAGGGGCCAGGGGGCTAATGAAAAACTGTTTTTT.

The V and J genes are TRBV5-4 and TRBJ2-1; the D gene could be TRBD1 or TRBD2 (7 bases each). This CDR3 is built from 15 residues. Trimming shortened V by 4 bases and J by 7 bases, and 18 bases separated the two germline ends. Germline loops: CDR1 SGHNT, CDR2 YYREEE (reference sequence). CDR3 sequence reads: CASSTAGGAGNEQFF. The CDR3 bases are TGTGCCAGCAGCACAGCAGGGGGGGCGGGTAATGAGCAGTTCTTC.

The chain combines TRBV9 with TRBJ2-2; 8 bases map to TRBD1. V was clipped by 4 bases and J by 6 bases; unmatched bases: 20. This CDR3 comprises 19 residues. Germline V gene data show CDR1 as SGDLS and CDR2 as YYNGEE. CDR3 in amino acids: CASSSRTGSRGVLAGELFF. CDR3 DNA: TGTGCCAGCAGCTCCCGGACAGGGTCGAGGGGTGTGCTGGCCGGGGAGCTGTTTTTT. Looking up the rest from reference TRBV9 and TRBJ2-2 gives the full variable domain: DSGVTQTPKHLITATGQRVTLRCSPRSGDLSVYWYQQSLDQGLQFLIQYYNGEERAKGNILERFSAQQFPDLHSELNLSSLELGDSALYFCASSSRTGSRGVLAGELFFGEGSRLTVL.

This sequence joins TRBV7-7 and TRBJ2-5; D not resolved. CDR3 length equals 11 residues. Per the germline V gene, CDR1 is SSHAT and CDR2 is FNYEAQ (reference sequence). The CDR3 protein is CAAAIQETQYF. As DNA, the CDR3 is TGTGCAGCAGCGATTCAAGAGACCCAGTACTTC.

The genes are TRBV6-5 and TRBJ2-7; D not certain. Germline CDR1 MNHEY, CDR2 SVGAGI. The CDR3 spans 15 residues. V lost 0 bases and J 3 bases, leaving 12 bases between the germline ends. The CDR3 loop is CASSYSRLILYEQYF. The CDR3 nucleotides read TGTGCCAGCAGTTACTCGCGGCTCATACTCTACGAGCAGTACTTC.

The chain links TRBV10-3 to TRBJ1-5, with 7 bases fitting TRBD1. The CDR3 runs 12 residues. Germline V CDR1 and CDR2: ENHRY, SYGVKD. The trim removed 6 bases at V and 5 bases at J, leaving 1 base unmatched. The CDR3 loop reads CAISDRDQPQHF. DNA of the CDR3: TGTGCCATCAGCGACAGGGATCAGCCCCAGCATTTT.

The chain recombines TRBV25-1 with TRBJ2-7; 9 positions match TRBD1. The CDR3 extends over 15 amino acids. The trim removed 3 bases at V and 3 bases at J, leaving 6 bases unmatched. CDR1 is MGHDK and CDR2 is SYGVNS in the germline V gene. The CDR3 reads CASSDPGQGIYEQYF. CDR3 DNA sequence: TGTGCCAGCAGTGACCCGGGACAGGGTATCTACGAGCAGTACTTC.

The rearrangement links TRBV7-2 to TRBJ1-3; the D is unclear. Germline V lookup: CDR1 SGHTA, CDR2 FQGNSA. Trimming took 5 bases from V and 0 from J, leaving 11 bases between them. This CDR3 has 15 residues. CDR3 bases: TGTGCCAGCAGCCGGGGAGCCTACTCTGGAAACACCATATATTTT. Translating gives CASSRGAYSGNTIYF.

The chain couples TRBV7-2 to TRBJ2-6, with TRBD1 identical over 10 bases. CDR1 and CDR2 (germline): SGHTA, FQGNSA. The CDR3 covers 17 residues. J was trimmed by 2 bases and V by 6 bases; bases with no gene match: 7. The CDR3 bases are TGTGCCAGCAGGAGGACAGGGGGAGTTACTGGGGCCAACGTCCTGACTTTC. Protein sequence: CASRRTGGVTGANVLTF.

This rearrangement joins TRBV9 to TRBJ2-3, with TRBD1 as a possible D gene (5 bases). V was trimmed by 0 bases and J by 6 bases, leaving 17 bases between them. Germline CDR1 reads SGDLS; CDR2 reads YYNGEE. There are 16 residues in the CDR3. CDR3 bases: TGTGCCAGCAGCGTAGCTCCAGGGTCTCTCGGGGATACGCAGTATTTT. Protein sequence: CASSVAPGSLGDTQYF.

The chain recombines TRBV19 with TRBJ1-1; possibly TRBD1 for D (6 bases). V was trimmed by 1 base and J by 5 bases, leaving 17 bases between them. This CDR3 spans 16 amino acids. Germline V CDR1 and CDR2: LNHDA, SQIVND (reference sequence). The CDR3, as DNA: TGTGCCAGTAGTATAGTGCGTCCAGGGGCAAAAACTGAAGCTTTCTTT. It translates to CASSIVRPGAKTEAFF.

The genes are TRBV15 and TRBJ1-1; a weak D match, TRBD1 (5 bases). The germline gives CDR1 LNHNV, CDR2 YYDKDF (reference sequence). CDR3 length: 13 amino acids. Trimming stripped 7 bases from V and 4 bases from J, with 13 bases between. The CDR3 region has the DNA TGTGCCACCAAGCGGGGGGGAAGCACTGAAGCTTTCTTT. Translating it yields CATKRGGSTEAFF.

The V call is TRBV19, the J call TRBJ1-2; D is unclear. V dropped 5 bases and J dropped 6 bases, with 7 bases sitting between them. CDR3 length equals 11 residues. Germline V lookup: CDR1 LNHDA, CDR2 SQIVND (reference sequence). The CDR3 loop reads CASSRRDGYTF. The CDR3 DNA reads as TGTGCCAGTAGTCGGAGGGATGGCTACACCTTC.

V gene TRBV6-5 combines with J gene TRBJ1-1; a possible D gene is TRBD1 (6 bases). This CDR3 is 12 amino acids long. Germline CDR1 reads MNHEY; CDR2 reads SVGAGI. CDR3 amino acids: CATGRERTEAFF. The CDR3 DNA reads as TGTGCTACAGGGAGAGAGAGGACTGAAGCTTTCTTT.

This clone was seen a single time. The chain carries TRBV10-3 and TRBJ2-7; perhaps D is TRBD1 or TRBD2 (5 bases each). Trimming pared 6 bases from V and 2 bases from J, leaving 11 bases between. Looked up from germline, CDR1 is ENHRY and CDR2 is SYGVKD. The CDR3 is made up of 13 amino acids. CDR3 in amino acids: CAISRDGTYEQYF. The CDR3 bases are TGTGCCATCAGCCGGGACGGCACCTACGAGCAGTACTTC.

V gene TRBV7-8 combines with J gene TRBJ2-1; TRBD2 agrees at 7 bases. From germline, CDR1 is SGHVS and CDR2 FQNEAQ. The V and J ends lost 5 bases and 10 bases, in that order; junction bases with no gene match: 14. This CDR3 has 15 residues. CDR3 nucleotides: TGTGCCAGCAGCATGGACGGGGGGAATTCGGGCGAGCAGTTCTTC. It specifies CASSMDGGNSGEQFF. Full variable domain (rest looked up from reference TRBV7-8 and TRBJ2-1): GAGVSQSPRYKVAKRGQDVALRCDPISGHVSLFWYQQALGQGPEFLTYFQNEAQLDKSGLPSDRFFAERPEGSVSTLKIQRTQQEDSAVYLCASSMDGGNSGEQFFGPGTRLTVL.